The rows below give T cell receptor beta chains drawn from one sample of a study of T cell repertoires in cytomegalovirus infection. From the reads, TCRdb called clonotypes with MiXCR, one entry per CDR3 protein. Here the sample spans about 310,000 distinct CDR3 sequences, 25% being singletons. These receptors lack a known antigen. The sequencing here drew on cultured PBMCs, taken from culture after CMV antigen stimulation. These receptors all stem from a human donor in good health (CMV status not recorded). Some clones in this sample may be carry-over from other donors' samples. Each CDR3 is given with its conserved first and last residue. A D gene is named only where the DNA matches it firmly. A clone size is listed for some rows: how often the clone was seen (once, few, many), or a class if it is expanded.

v_gene,j_gene,d_gene,abundance,CDR3aa,CDR3nt
TRBV6-2/TRBV6-3,TRBJ2-3,.,.,CASRRGEFTDTQYF,TGTGCCAGCAGAAGGGGGGAGTTCACAGATACGCAGTATTTT
TRBV29-1,TRBJ2-1,TRBD2,.,CSVHQSWGGNSEQFF,TGCAGCGTTCACCAGAGTTGGGGAGGGAATAGTGAGCAGTTCTTC
TRBV28,TRBJ2-1,.,.,CASSSLVLEQFF,TGTGCCAGCAGTTCTTTAGTGTTGGAGCAGTTCTTC
TRBV12-3/TRBV12-4,TRBJ1-1,TRBD1,.,CASNPTGGTEAFF,TGTGCCAGCAACCCGACAGGGGGCACTGAAGCTTTCTTT
TRBV29-1,TRBJ1-3,TRBD1,.,CSVEDRRGSGNTIYF,TGCAGCGTTGAAGATCGCAGGGGGAGTGGAAACACCATATATTTT
TRBV6-2/TRBV6-3,TRBJ2-7,.,.,CASSLPLDGPYEQYF,TGTGCCAGCAGCCTACCCCTGGACGGACCCTACGAGCAGTACTTC
TRBV7-2,TRBJ2-7,TRBD1,many,CASSSGQVEREQYF,TGTGCCAGCAGCTCCGGACAGGTCGAGCGCGAGCAGTACTTC
TRBV19,TRBJ1-2,TRBD1,.,CASRSGTGTYGYTF,TGTGCCAGTAGGTCCGGGACAGGGACCTATGGCTACACCTTC
TRBV12-3/TRBV12-4,TRBJ1-5,.,.,CASSHYTGTKGQPQHF,TGTGCCAGCAGCCATTATACCGGGACGAAGGGTCAGCCCCAGCATTTT
TRBV2,TRBJ1-1,.,.,CASSEGAGVVTEAFF,TGTGCCAGCAGTGAAGGGGCAGGGGTGGTCACTGAAGCTTTCTTT
TRBV6-8,TRBJ2-3,TRBD2,.,CASRTVREVTQYF,TGTGCCAGCAGGACAGTACGGGAGGTTACGCAGTATTTT
TRBV5-1,TRBJ2-7,TRBD1,many,CASSFRPGQGPYEQYF,TGCGCCAGCAGCTTTAGGCCGGGACAGGGTCCCTACGAGCAGTACTTC
TRBV10-3,TRBJ1-5,TRBD1,.,CAIRGDRGDQPQHF,TGTGCCATCAGGGGGGACAGGGGTGATCAGCCCCAGCATTTT
TRBV29-1,TRBJ2-7,.,.,CSPQPLEREKYEQYF,TGCAGCCCCCAGCCCTTGGAAAGGGAGAAATACGAGCAGTACTTC